The clone carrying this TCR beta chain was seen repeatedly, ten times or more. Time point defined: sample taken at primary tumor resection. This specimen comes from a study of spatial heterogeneity in lung cancer. The presence of a unique molecular identifier marked each TCR cDNA molecule. TCRdb re-analysed the 5' RACE reads in MiXCR, keeping a single row per CDR3 protein. The sample includes about 8,000 distinct CDR3 sequences, around 9.7% of them seen just once. The germline V and J ends were trimmed by 4 bases and 3 bases, with 20 bases remaining between them. Germline V gene data show CDR1 as SGHDT and CDR2 as YYEEEE. The CDR3 runs to 16 residues.

The input for sequencing was normal lung tissue next to the tumor, taken at surgery. The V gene is TRBV5-6, the J gene TRBJ2-7; maybe TRBD1 (6 bases). This TCR was recovered from a male donor with early-stage non-small cell lung cancer. The CDR3 here is CASSEVDRSSNYEQYF. The DNA for the CDR3 is TGTGCCAGCAGCGAAGTAGACAGGAGCTCTAACTACGAGCAGTACTTC.